This TCR beta chain was retrieved from a study of blood T cell repertoires in COVID-19 (dated by TCRdb to the early 2020s). Some background on the complete study: Collaborator samples came from the United States, Italy and Spain and covered acute and convalescent phases of COVID-19. The prospective study material was composed of cDNA or gDNA derived from T cells, B-cell-depleted T cells, or PBMCs. Subjects who had been exposed to COVID-19, were actively infected with it, or had recovered from it provided the deeply sampled blood TCRbeta repertoires that made up the dataset. The repertoires were made available in a free public database intended to serve as a resource for research on the immune response to SARS-CoV-2. Samples were obtained from the ongoing ImmuneRACE study (first 160 participants) and from over a thousand subjects provided by 6 global collaborators. Nearly every sample came with metadata listing a de-identified subject ID, COVID-19 status, age in years and sex. Where available, HLA class I and class II types were obtained from metadata supplied by the sample provider rather than from assay-based typing.

A note on this clone: The antigen this receptor binds is unknown. No qualities accompany the bases; no much larger clone lies one base away. This sample includes further DNA sequences coding for the same CDR3.

The immunoSEQ Assay, a bias-controlled multiplex PCR, was used to amplify TCRbeta CDR3 regions from genomic DNA. Per the source publication's procedure: Within the assay, amplification of reference gene primers was used to estimate how many nucleated cells each sample contained. To quantify the absolute abundance of each unique TCRbeta CDR3 rearrangement, sequence reads were collapsed and filtered. For each sample, productive Simpson clonality was calculated by taking the square root of Simpson's diversity index across productive rearrangements. TCRdb provides this immuneACCESS table in a form limited to in-frame rearrangements. Some clones are lacking; in checked studies, under half of them reflect an unresolved V gene, and why the rest are absent is not known. V and J calls and clone size follow that table, whereas D and trimming were derived from the DNA. The sample table lists 150,000 to 250,000 clones, 75% to 85% of them with a count of one. Together, the top ten hold under 7% of the sample.

At one collaborating source in Seattle, patients were enrolled during active infection and were followed longitudinally through the course of disease. The collaborating institutions used their own protocols to collect whole blood in K2EDTA tubes. Collaborator samples were shipped for TCRbeta analysis as frozen whole blood, isolated PBMCs, or DNA extracted from either sample type. Study-wide conclusions, independent of this receptor: The amount of clinical and demographic metadata varied by source and participant and was provided uncurated.

From a lookup of the germline V gene, CDR1 and CDR2 are MNHEY and SVGAGI. Clipping removes 8 bases from V and 3 bases from J, with 1 as the unmatched junction base count. The CDR3, cysteine through phenylalanine, is 12 amino acids long. Only the CDR3 DNA stays, 36 bases, in frame from base 1. Material for sequencing was peripheral blood. The clonotype originates from a woman between 35 and 50 years old with COVID-19, enrolled during active disease. Recombination joined TRBV6-5 with TRBJ2-1; TRBD2 lines up with 7 middle nucleotides. The encoded CDR3 is CASSSGYNEQFF. Read as DNA, the sequence is TGTGCCAGCTCTAGCGGCTACAATGAGCAGTTCTTC.